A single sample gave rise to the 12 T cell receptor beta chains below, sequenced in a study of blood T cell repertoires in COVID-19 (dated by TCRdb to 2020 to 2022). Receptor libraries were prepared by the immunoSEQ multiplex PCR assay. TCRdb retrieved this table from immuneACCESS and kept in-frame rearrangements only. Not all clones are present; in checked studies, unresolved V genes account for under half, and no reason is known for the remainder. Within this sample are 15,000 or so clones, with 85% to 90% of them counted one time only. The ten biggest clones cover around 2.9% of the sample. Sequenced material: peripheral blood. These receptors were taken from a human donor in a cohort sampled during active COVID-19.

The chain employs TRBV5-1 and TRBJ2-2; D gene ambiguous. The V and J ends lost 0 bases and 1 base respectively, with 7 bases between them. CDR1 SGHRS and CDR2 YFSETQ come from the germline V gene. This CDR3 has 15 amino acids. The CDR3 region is CASSLARGNTGELFF. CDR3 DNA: TGCGCCAGCAGCTTGGCCAGAGGGAACACCGGGGAGCTGTTTTTT.

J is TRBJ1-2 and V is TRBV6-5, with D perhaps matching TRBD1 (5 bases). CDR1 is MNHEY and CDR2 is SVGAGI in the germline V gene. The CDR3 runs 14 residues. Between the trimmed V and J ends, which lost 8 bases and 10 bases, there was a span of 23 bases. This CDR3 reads CASVSLGRSRAYTF. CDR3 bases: TGTGCCAGCGTCAGCCTTGGACGGTCCAGGGCCTACACCTTC.

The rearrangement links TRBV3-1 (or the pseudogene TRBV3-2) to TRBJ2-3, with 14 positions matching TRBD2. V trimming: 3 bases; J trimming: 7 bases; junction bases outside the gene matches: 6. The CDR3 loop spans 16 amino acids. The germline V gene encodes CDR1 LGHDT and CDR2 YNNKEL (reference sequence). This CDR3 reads CASSHPGTSGGNTQYF. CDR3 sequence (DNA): TGTGCCAGCAGCCACCCGGGGACTAGCGGGGGAAATACGCAGTATTTT.

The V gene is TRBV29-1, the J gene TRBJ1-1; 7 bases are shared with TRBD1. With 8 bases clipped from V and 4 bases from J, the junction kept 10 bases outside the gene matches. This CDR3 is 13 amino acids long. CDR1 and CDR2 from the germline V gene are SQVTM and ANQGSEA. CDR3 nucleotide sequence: TGCAGCTCGCCCCCCTCAGGGGGCACTGAAGCTTTCTTT. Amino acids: CSSPPSGGTEAFF.

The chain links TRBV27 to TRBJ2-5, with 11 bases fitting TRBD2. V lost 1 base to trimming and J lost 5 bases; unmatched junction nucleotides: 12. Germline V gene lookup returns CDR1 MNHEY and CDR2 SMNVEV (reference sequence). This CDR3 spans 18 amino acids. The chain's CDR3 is CASSLYWNSGGARETQYF. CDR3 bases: TGTGCCAGCAGTTTATACTGGAATAGCGGGGGGGCCAGGGAGACCCAGTACTTC.

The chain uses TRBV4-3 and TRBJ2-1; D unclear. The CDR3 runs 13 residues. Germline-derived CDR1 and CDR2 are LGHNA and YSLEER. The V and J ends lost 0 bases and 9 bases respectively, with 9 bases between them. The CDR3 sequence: CASSQDRATEQFF. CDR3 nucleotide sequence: TGCGCCAGCAGCCAAGATCGAGCCACTGAGCAGTTCTTC.

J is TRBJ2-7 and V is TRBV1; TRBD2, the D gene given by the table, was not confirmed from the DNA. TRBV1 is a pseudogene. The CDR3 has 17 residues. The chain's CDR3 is CTSSHLYRAGTSYEQYF. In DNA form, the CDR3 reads TGCACCAGCAGCCACCTATACCGAGCGGGGACCTCCTACGAGCAGTACTTC.

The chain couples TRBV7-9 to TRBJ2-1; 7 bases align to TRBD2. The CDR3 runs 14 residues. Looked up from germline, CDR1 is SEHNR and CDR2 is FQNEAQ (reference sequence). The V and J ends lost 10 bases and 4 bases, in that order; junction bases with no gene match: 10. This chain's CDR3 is CAIAAGSGYNEQFF. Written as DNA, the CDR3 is TGTGCCATCGCGGCGGGTAGCGGGTACAATGAGCAGTTCTTC.

In DNA form, the CDR3 reads TGCGCCAGCAGTCGGACGGGACAAGGCAATCAGCCCCAGCATTTT. It yields the protein CASSRTGQGNQPQHF. This sequence joins TRBV5-1 and TRBJ1-5; a weak D match, TRBD1 (6 bases). The length of the CDR3 is 15 residues. The germline V gene has CDR1 SGHRS and CDR2 YFSETQ. V dropped 5 bases and J dropped 2 bases, with 14 bases sitting between them.

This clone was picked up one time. The CDR3 is CASSVEGVETEAFF. CDR3 bases: TGTGCCAGCAGTGTTGAAGGGGTCGAAACTGAAGCTTTCTTT. This chain uses TRBV2 with TRBJ1-1, with a weak D call TRBD1 (5 bases). The CDR3 loop spans 14 amino acids. Germline V gene data show CDR1 as SNHLY and CDR2 as FYNNEI. Between the trimmed V and J ends, which lost 4 bases and 5 bases, there was a span of 14 bases.

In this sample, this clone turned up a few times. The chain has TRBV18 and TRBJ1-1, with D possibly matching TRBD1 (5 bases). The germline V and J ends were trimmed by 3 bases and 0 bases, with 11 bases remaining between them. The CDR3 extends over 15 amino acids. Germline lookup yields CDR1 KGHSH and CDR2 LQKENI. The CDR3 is CASSPGGYMNTEAFF. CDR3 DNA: TGTGCCAGCTCACCCGGGGGATACATGAACACTGAAGCTTTCTTT.

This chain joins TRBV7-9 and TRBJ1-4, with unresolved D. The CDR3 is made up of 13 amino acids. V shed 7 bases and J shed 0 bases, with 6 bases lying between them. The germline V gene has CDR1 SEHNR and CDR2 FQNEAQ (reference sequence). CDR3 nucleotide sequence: TGTGCCAGCACCTATGCAACTAATGAAAAACTGTTTTTT. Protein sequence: CASTYATNEKLFF.